The 5 T cell receptor beta chains below all came from one sample that was sequenced in a study of blood T cell repertoires in COVID-19. The data were produced by immunoSEQ multiplex PCR, yet TCRdb's version contains in-frame clones alone and is incomplete. The sample has about 120,000 clones, 70% to 90% seen once; the top ten hold around 8.4%. The sequenced sample was peripheral blood. The receptors derive from a woman aged 65 to 85 who had recovered from COVID-19.

The chain has TRBV28 and TRBJ2-3, with 9 bases lining up with TRBD1. The CDR3 length is 15 residues. The germline V gene encodes CDR1 MDHEN and CDR2 SYDVKM. Unmatched junction bases numbered 9, after V lost 6 bases and J lost 5 bases. CDR3 DNA: TGTGCCAGCAGGGGGGACAGGGAAGTACGAGATACGCAGTATTTT. Translation gives CASRGDREVRDTQYF.

The chain carries TRBV18 and TRBJ1-1; D gene unclear. The CDR3 covers 13 residues. CDR1 and CDR2 from the germline V gene are KGHSH and LQKENI. Trimming pared 6 bases from V and 1 base from J, leaving 9 bases between. The CDR3 DNA follows: TGTGCCAGCTCCTACGAAACGAACACTGAAGCTTTCTTT. Translated: CASSYETNTEAFF. Filled out from reference TRBV18 and TRBJ1-1, the complete variable domain reads NAGVMQNPRHLVRRRGQEARLRCSPMKGHSHVYWYRQLPEEGLKFMVYLQKENIIDESGMPKERFSAEFPKEGPSILRIQQVVRGDSAAYFCASSYETNTEAFFGQGTRLTVV.

The rearrangement uses TRBV18 and TRBJ2-7; D is unresolved. The germline CDR1 and CDR2 sequences are KGHSH and LQKENI. CDR3 length: 14 amino acids. V lost 3 bases, J lost 1 base, and 10 bases lay in between. CDR3 loop: CASSPSLESYEQYF. The CDR3 DNA reads TGTGCCAGCTCACCGTCTCTAGAGTCCTACGAGCAGTACTTC. The full variable domain, completed using reference TRBV18 and TRBJ2-7, is NAGVMQNPRHLVRRRGQEARLRCSPMKGHSHVYWYRQLPEEGLKFMVYLQKENIIDESGMPKERFSAEFPKEGPSILRIQQVVRGDSAAYFCASSPSLESYEQYFGPGTRLTVT.

This clone was recorded once. V is TRBV7-2 and J is TRBJ2-3; no clear D gene. CDR1 is SGHTA and CDR2 is FQGNSA in the germline V gene. V was clipped by 1 base and J by 2 bases, with 16 bases between them. The length of the CDR3 is 17 residues. CDR3 protein: CASSLGKVLIHTDTQYF. CDR3 bases: TGTGCCAGCAGCTTAGGGAAGGTACTAATCCACACAGATACGCAGTATTTT.

The V and J genes are TRBV27 and TRBJ2-1, with TRBD1 identical over 10 bases. From germline, CDR1 is MNHEY and CDR2 SMNVEV (reference sequence). The CDR3 has 14 residues. V lost 7 bases, J lost 7 bases, and 7 bases stayed unmatched. CDR3 nucleotides: TGTGCCAGCAAGAGACAGGGGGCAGGGAATGAGCAGTTCTTC. Protein: CASKRQGAGNEQFF.